The 29 T cell receptor beta chains listed next were all sequenced from one sample in a study of T cells in Graves' hyperthyroidism and ophthalmopathy. There were TCR beta CDR3 regions amplified from RNA transcripts. Carried out on the TCR CDR3, a first-round RT-PCR used the HTBI primer set. TCRdb called the multiplex PCR reads again in MiXCR, with one record for every CDR3 protein. The table has under 350,000 distinct CDR3 sequences, 18% seen once. Source material: blood. These receptor sequences come from a woman aged 45-60 years with Graves' hyperthyroidism.

The V gene is TRBV11-2, the J gene TRBJ2-5, with D possibly being TRBD1 (6 bases). The V gene's germline CDR1 is SGHAT and CDR2 FQNNGV. The CDR3 runs to 14 residues. V lost 1 base and J 5 bases, leaving 11 bases between the germline ends. This chain's CDR3 is CASSLVGTPETQYF. CDR3 DNA: TGTGCCAGCAGCTTAGTAGGGACACCGGAGACCCAGTACTTC.

There are a few counts of this clonotype. The chain is built from TRBV20-1 and TRBJ1-2; D unresolved. Deletions cut 6 bases from V and 0 bases from J, with 11 bases between. Germline V gene data show CDR1 as DFQATT and CDR2 as SNEGSKA (reference sequence). The CDR3 is 13 residues long. The CDR3 spells CSATDGTNYGYTF. Here the CDR3 DNA reads TGCAGTGCGACGGACGGTACTAACTATGGCTACACCTTC.

The V and J genes are TRBV6-1 and TRBJ2-5, with TRBD2 as a possible D gene (5 bases). Germline CDR1 is MNHNS and CDR2 is SASEGT. This CDR3 contains 13 residues. The V gene lost 8 bases and the J gene lost 0 bases, with 10 bases spanning the gap. The CDR3 protein is CASQAVYQETQYF. In nucleotides, the CDR3 is TGTGCCAGCCAAGCGGTGTACCAAGAGACCCAGTACTTC.

The V call is TRBV4-1, the J call TRBJ1-6, with a weak D call TRBD1 (6 bases). Germline CDR1 MGHRA, CDR2 YSYEKL. This CDR3 contains 15 residues. V was clipped by 4 bases and J by 7 bases, with 14 bases between them. CDR3: CASSPRAGANSPLHF. For the CDR3, the DNA is TGCGCCAGCAGCCCCCGGGCAGGGGCAAATTCACCCCTCCACTTT.

This clonotype was detected many times. The CDR3 is CSAQLGLGGTQYF. The CDR3 bases are TGCAGTGCTCAGCTCGGACTAGGCGGGACCCAGTACTTC. This chain connects TRBV20-1 to TRBJ2-5; 7 positions match TRBD2. CDR1 is DFQATT and CDR2 is SNEGSKA in the germline V gene (reference sequence). V was pared by 5 bases and J by 7 bases, with 10 bases of the junction left unmatched. This CDR3 spans 13 amino acids.

This clonotype was seen ten or more times. The chain is built from TRBV12-3 or TRBV12-4 and TRBJ2-1; 11 bases match TRBD1. Trimming cost V 5 bases and J 1 base; bases outside gene matches: 7. The CDR3 contains 17 residues. The CDR3 nucleotides read TGTGCCAGCAGTCCAGGACAGGGGGCGTGGTCCTACAATGAGCAGTTCTTC. As protein: CASSPGQGAWSYNEQFF.

This clonotype appeared many times. This chain connects TRBV19 to TRBJ2-1; unclear D gene. The CDR3 is made up of 15 amino acids. Between the trimmed V and J ends, which lost 3 bases and 0 bases, there was a span of 9 bases. From germline, CDR1 is LNHDA and CDR2 SQIVND (reference sequence). In DNA form, the CDR3 reads TGTGCCAGTAGTATCGGCCAGAGCTCCTACAATGAGCAGTTCTTC. Amino acid sequence: CASSIGQSSYNEQFF.

This rearrangement joins TRBV20-1 to TRBJ2-5; 9 bases agree with TRBD2. V was clipped by 5 bases and J by 4 bases; unmatched bases: 11. CDR3 length: 15 amino acids. The germline CDR1 and CDR2 sequences are DFQATT and SNEGSKA (reference sequence). CDR3 residues: CSASMIAGVVETQYF. DNA of the CDR3: TGCAGTGCTTCCATGATAGCGGGAGTGGTAGAGACCCAGTACTTC.

At least ten counts were recorded for this clonotype. The chain has TRBV6-1 and TRBJ1-1; 8 nucleotides line up with TRBD1. Germline V gene sequence: CDR1 MNHNS, CDR2 SASEGT. The CDR3 sequence is 14 residues long. V lost 8 bases, J lost 0 bases, and 5 bases stayed unmatched. The CDR3 DNA reads as TGTGCCAGCTTCGGACAGGGCGTGAACACTGAAGCTTTCTTT. Translating it yields CASFGQGVNTEAFF.

V is TRBV20-1 and J is TRBJ2-1; tentative D call: TRBD2 (6 bases). This CDR3 contains 15 residues. Deletions cut 3 bases from V and 8 bases from J, with 20 bases between. CDR1 and CDR2 from the germline V gene are DFQATT and SNEGSKA (reference sequence). The CDR3 loop is CSARLGGTLADEQFF. CDR3 DNA: TGCAGTGCTAGGTTGGGCGGGACCCTCGCGGATGAGCAGTTCTTC.

CDR3 bases: TGTGCCAGTAATACAATATCGTGGGGGGGCCTCGCCAAAAACATTCAGTACTTC. It codes for CASNTISWGGLAKNIQYF. The chain links TRBV19 to TRBJ2-4, with D possibly matching TRBD2 (7 bases). The CDR3 has 18 residues. With 7 bases removed from V and 1 base from J, the gap between germline ends came to 23 bases. Germline V gene sequence: CDR1 LNHDA, CDR2 SQIVND (reference sequence). The full variable domain, completed using reference TRBV19 and TRBJ2-4, is DGGITQSPKYLFRKEGQNVTLSCEQNLNHDAMYWYRQDPGQGLRLIYYSQIVNDFQKGDIAEGYSVSREKKESFPLTVTSAQKNPTAFYLCASNTISWGGLAKNIQYFGAGTRLSVL.

This clonotype was found many times. This rearrangement joins TRBV30 to TRBJ2-2; TRBD2 agrees at 10 bases. After removal of 1 base from V and 3 bases from J, the junction contained 2 bases not matched to a gene. The CDR3 covers 15 residues. Per germline, CDR1 GTSNPN and CDR2 SVGIG (reference sequence). CDR3 amino acids: CAWSAGTSDTGELFF. CDR3 in DNA: TGTGCCTGGAGTGCCGGGACTAGCGACACCGGGGAGCTGTTTTTT.

The CDR3 is CASSAGLAHTGELFF. The CDR3 DNA reads as TGTGCCAGCAGCGCCGGACTGGCCCACACCGGGGAGCTGTTTTTT. This chain joins TRBV9 and TRBJ2-2; D is perhaps TRBD2 (5 bases). The V and J ends lost 3 bases and 3 bases respectively, with 12 bases between them. Germline V gene lookup returns CDR1 SGDLS and CDR2 YYNGEE. This CDR3 comprises 15 residues.

This clonotype was counted at least ten times. The CDR3 reads CASSLKQGLGTDTQYF. In DNA form, the CDR3 reads TGTGCCAGCAGTTTAAAACAGGGGTTGGGCACAGATACGCAGTATTTT. The chain has TRBV28 and TRBJ2-3; 7 nucleotides align to TRBD1. With V trimmed by 2 bases and J by 1 base, 6 bases remained unmatched. The CDR3 is 16 amino acids. The germline V gene encodes CDR1 MDHEN and CDR2 SYDVKM.

This clonotype was seen at least ten times. V usage is TRBV12-3 or TRBV12-4 and J usage is TRBJ1-6; D might be TRBD1 (6 bases). This CDR3 is 14 amino acids long. Trimming pared 6 bases from V and 6 bases from J, leaving 12 bases between. DNA of the CDR3: TGTGCCAGCAGGCCGGGACACCGTAATTCACCCCTCCACTTT. Translating it yields CASRPGHRNSPLHF.

There are a few counts of this clonotype. The chain links TRBV6-1 to TRBJ1-6, with 11 bases aligning to TRBD1. Germline V gene lookup returns CDR1 MNHNS and CDR2 SASEGT. The CDR3 has 14 amino acids. The junction had 5 bases not matched to a gene; V was cut back by 7 bases and J by 9 bases. The DNA of the CDR3 is TGTGCCAGCAATGGACAGGGGGCGATTTCACCCCTCCACTTT. It codes for CASNGQGAISPLHF.

This clonotype was detected ten times or more. The V gene is TRBV28, the J gene TRBJ2-1; TRBD1 might be the D (6 bases). Germline V lookup: CDR1 MDHEN, CDR2 SYDVKM. There are 17 residues in the CDR3. Trimming pared 1 base from V and 4 bases from J, leaving 17 bases between. The CDR3: CASSLLSWGTKYNEQFF. The CDR3, as DNA: TGTGCCAGCAGTTTATTAAGTTGGGGGACAAAGTACAATGAGCAGTTCTTC.

This clonotype was counted between two and nine times. The chain carries TRBV5-1 and TRBJ2-1; D is undetermined. CDR1 and CDR2 from the germline V gene are SGHRS and YFSETQ. V was cut by 4 bases and J by 3 bases, with 11 bases left in between. CDR3 length: 14 amino acids. The CDR3 region is CASSALSGYNEQFF. The CDR3 nucleotides read TGCGCCAGCAGCGCTCTGAGTGGCTACAATGAGCAGTTCTTC. Complete variable domain (other parts from reference TRBV5-1 and TRBJ2-1): KAGVTQTPRYLIKTRGQQVTLSCSPISGHRSVSWYQQTPGQGLQFLFEYFSETQRNKGNFPGRFSGRQFSNSRSEMNVSTLELGDSALYLCASSALSGYNEQFFGPGTRLTVL.

This clonotype has at least ten counts. The CDR3 DNA reads TGTGCCAGCAGCTTGAAAGATAGGGTAAGTCAGCCCCAGCATTTT. Translating it yields CASSLKDRVSQPQHF. V and J are TRBV7-3 and TRBJ1-5; no firm D call. The germline CDR1 and CDR2 sequences are SGHTA and FQGTGA. This CDR3 contains 15 residues. Trimming left V 3 bases short and J 6 bases short, with 15 bases between.

This chain uses TRBV10-3 with TRBJ2-7; D is uncertain. Germline lookup yields CDR1 ENHRY and CDR2 SYGVKD. The CDR3 runs 12 residues. V was trimmed by 3 bases and J by 9 bases, leaving 12 bases between them. Written as DNA, the CDR3 is TGTGCCATCAGTGATGGTAGCATCGGGCAGTACGTC. Amino acids: CAISDGSIGQYV.

V gene TRBV5-1 combines with J gene TRBJ1-4; a possible D gene is TRBD1 (6 bases). Germline CDR1 reads SGHRS; CDR2 reads YFSETQ. This CDR3 has 15 amino acids. V dropped 0 bases and J dropped 8 bases, with 14 bases sitting between them. CDR3 residues: CASSLGTWGTEKLFF. In DNA form, the CDR3 reads TGCGCCAGCAGCTTGGGAACTTGGGGGACAGAAAAACTGTTTTTT.

In its sample, this clonotype was seen many times. The chain joins TRBV6-1 to TRBJ2-3, with 11 positions matching TRBD2. Germline lookup yields CDR1 MNHNS and CDR2 SASEGT. V trimming: 0 bases; J trimming: 3 bases; junction bases outside the gene matches: 5. The CDR3 totals 17 residues. The CDR3 is CASSEAVAGGWTDTQYF. The CDR3 DNA is TGTGCCAGCAGTGAAGCCGTAGCGGGAGGGTGGACAGATACGCAGTATTTT.

Only a few counts were recorded for this clonotype. This chain uses TRBV20-1 with TRBJ2-1; the D gene is possibly TRBD2 (5 bases). Germline V gene data show CDR1 as DFQATT and CDR2 as SNEGSKA (reference sequence). Trimming pared 3 bases from V and 6 bases from J, leaving 21 bases between. The CDR3 length is 16 residues. The CDR3 reads CSASAVLVNVPNEQFF. The CDR3 DNA is TGCAGTGCTAGTGCCGTACTAGTTAACGTCCCCAATGAGCAGTTCTTC.

V usage is TRBV6-1 and J usage is TRBJ2-1; 11 nucleotides agree with TRBD2. The CDR3 loop spans 16 amino acids. J gave up 5 bases and V 4 bases, and 7 bases lay outside the gene matches. Germline lookup yields CDR1 MNHNS and CDR2 SASEGT. CDR3 sequence (DNA): TGTGCCAGCAGTGGGGATATAGCGGGGGGGAACAATGAGCAGTTCTTC. Its protein is CASSGDIAGGNNEQFF.

This clonotype was seen repeatedly, ten times or more. The V and J genes are TRBV7-8 and TRBJ2-3, with 8 bases that match TRBD1. Germline-derived CDR1 and CDR2 are SGHVS and FQNEAQ. The ends lost 2 bases at V and 0 bases at J; junction bases unmatched: 1. The CDR3 is 15 amino acids. As DNA, the CDR3 is TGTGCCAGCAGCTTAAGACAGGGGAGCACAGATACGCAGTATTTT. Translating gives CASSLRQGSTDTQYF.

The chain links TRBV10-2 to TRBJ2-5; TRBD2 is a possible D gene (5 bases). CDR3 length equals 15 residues. The germline gives CDR1 WSHSY, CDR2 SAAADI. V was shortened by 2 bases and J by 1 base, with 11 bases between the two germline ends. Written as DNA, the CDR3 is TGCGCCAGCAGTGAGCCCCGGGAATTCCAAGAGACCCAGTACTTC. It encodes CASSEPREFQETQYF.

The CDR3 bases are TGTGCCAGCAGCTTTGTGGACTCTTCCGCGGGAGAGCAGTTCTTC. Protein product: CASSFVDSSAGEQFF. The chain carries TRBV7-8 and TRBJ2-1; the D gene is possibly TRBD2 (6 bases). CDR1 and CDR2 from the germline V gene are SGHVS and FQNEAQ. Trimming stripped 3 bases from V and 10 bases from J, with 19 bases between. This CDR3 is 15 amino acids long.

The V and J genes are TRBV11-2 and TRBJ2-2; D might be TRBD2 (5 bases). Germline-derived CDR1 and CDR2 are SGHAT and FQNNGV. The V end was cut by 7 bases, the J end by 7 bases, with 13 bases between. CDR3 length: 13 residues. CDR3 amino acids: CASNSGLDGELFF. Written as DNA, the CDR3 is TGTGCCAGCAATAGTGGACTGGACGGGGAGCTGTTTTTT.

This clonotype showed up many times. This chain uses TRBV6-1 with TRBJ2-7; TRBD1 aligns across 10 bases. The V gene's germline CDR1 is MNHNS and CDR2 SASEGT. The trim removed 7 bases at V and 7 bases at J, leaving 10 bases unmatched. The CDR3 loop spans 14 amino acids. The chain's CDR3 is CASNAPGQGLEQYF. CDR3 nucleotide sequence: TGTGCCAGCAATGCTCCGGGACAGGGGTTGGAGCAGTACTTC.